What follows are 18 T cell receptor beta chains derived from one specimen sequenced in a study of tumor and adjacent non-tumor tissue in lung cancer. TCRbeta libraries were built with three rounds of nested PCR, modified from ARM-PCR. TCRdb reanalysed the multiplex PCR reads using MiXCR and keeps one entry per CDR3 protein. The sample lists 200,000 to 250,000 distinct CDR3 sequences; about 76% were seen once. The template was RNA from unsorted bulk tissue. Sequencing used lung tumor tissue. The receptors stem from a man aged 60 to 69 with non-small cell lung cancer.

As for this clonotype: A much more abundant neighbour one base away suggests this may be a read error. This chain connects TRBV4-1 to TRBJ2-1, with 8 bases that match TRBD1. The germline V gene has CDR1 MGHRA and CDR2 YSYEKL. The CDR3 contains 16 residues. CDR3 residues: CAGSQVPGQVINEQFF. The CDR3 DNA reads TGCGCCGGCAGCCAAGTACCGGGACAGGTAATCAATGAGCAGTTCTTC.

As regards this clonotype: This CDR3 fails to terminate in the conserved phenylalanine or tryptophan, so it likely reflects a read error. The chain is built from TRBV29-1 and TRBJ2-7, with D hard to call. The CDR3 is 12 amino acids. Germline-derived CDR1 and CDR2 are SQVTM and ANQGSEA. Trimming took 5 bases from V and 0 from J, leaving 8 bases between them. CDR3 coding DNA: TGCAGCGTTCCGGAGAACTCCTACGAGCAGTACTTA. Translating gives CSVPENSYEQYL.

Turning to this clonotype: A read error may be the cause here, since a much bigger clone is one base away. The genes are TRBV20-1 and TRBJ1-2; D remains unclear. V was pared by 2 bases and J by 10 bases, with 14 bases between. The CDR3 spans 12 residues. Germline V gene data show CDR1 as DFQATT and CDR2 as SNEGSKA (reference sequence). The CDR3 sequence: CSARRSLSAYTF. DNA for the CDR3: TGCAGTGCTAGAAGGAGCCTCTCTGCCTACACCTTC.

This chain joins TRBV19 and TRBJ2-2; D possibly corresponds to TRBD2 (5 bases). This CDR3 has 13 residues. CDR1 is LNHDA, CDR2 SQIVND, per germline (reference sequence). V lost 7 bases and J 1 base, leaving 7 bases between the germline ends. The CDR3 DNA sequence: TGTGCCAGTACGGGATTGAACACCGGGGAGCTGTTTTTT. Encoded protein: CASTGLNTGELFF.

The rearrangement uses TRBV20-1 and TRBJ2-1; D ambiguous. Germline V lookup: CDR1 DFQATT, CDR2 SNEGSKA (reference sequence). CDR3 length: 12 residues. The germline V and J ends were trimmed by 5 bases and 8 bases, with 13 bases remaining between them. CDR3 sequence (DNA): TGCAGTGCTCCGAAGAGCCCCTATGAGCAGTTCTTC. The encoded protein is CSAPKSPYEQFF.

On this clonotype itself: Given the absence of the conserved phenylalanine or tryptophan at the CDR3 end, a read error is likely. This chain joins TRBV11-1 and TRBJ1-2; no clear D. Germline CDR1 SGHAT, CDR2 FQDESV (reference sequence). V was clipped by 6 bases and J by 2 bases, with 13 bases between them. This CDR3 is built from 14 residues. The DNA of the CDR3 is TGTGCCAGCAGGCCTATCAGCGAAAACTATGGCTACACCTTA. Translating gives CASRPISENYGYTL.

In the case of this clonotype: Compared with germline, one end of the junction differs, possibly owing to a read error. The rearrangement joins TRBV30 to TRBJ2-1; D is possibly TRBD2 (6 bases). Germline CDR1 GTSNPN, CDR2 SVGIG (reference sequence). CDR3 length: 15 residues. CDR3 sequence (DNA): TGTGCCTGGAGTCCGCCGGGACTTCTCCAGGATGAGCAGTCCTTC. The encoded protein is CAWSPPGLLQDEQSF.

V usage is TRBV7-9 and J usage is TRBJ2-3, with 12 positions matching TRBD2. Unmatched junction bases numbered 5, after V lost 5 bases and J lost 2 bases. This CDR3 contains 16 residues. Germline V CDR1 and CDR2: SEHNR, FQNEAQ (reference sequence). The CDR3, as DNA: TGTGCCAGCAGCCCAGGACTAGCGGGGTTCACAGATACGCAGTATTTT. This gives the protein CASSPGLAGFTDTQYF.

This clonotype showed up many times. The chain is built from TRBV29-1 and TRBJ1-1, with 7 bases matching TRBD1. Germline CDR1 and CDR2: SQVTM and ANQGSEA. The CDR3 totals 16 residues. J was trimmed by 0 bases and V by 6 bases; bases with no gene match: 13. In DNA, the CDR3 is TGCAGCGTCCCCGATTACCAGGGGGGAATGAACACTGAAGCTTTCTTT. Translating gives CSVPDYQGGMNTEAFF.

This clonotype was detected many times. The chain is built from TRBV6-9 and TRBJ2-7; D is ambiguous. This CDR3 is 13 amino acids long. Germline V gene sequence: CDR1 MNHGY, CDR2 SVAAGI. V was clipped by 9 bases and J by 4 bases, with 16 bases between them. The CDR3 sequence is CASRPRSSYEQYF. The CDR3 DNA follows: TGTGCCAGTAGACCGCGCTCCTCGTACGAGCAGTACTTC.

A word on this clonotype: A junction end diverges from the germline sequence, so it may reflect a read error. The rearrangement uses TRBV4-1 and TRBJ1-2; D gene ambiguous. There are 14 residues in the CDR3. Germline loops: CDR1 MGHRA, CDR2 YSYEKL. DNA for the CDR3: TGCGCCAGCACCCAAATTTCGGAGAACTATGGCTACACATTC. Residues: CASTQISENYGYTF.

A few counts support this clonotype. V is TRBV4-2 and J is TRBJ2-3; 11 positions agree with TRBD2. Germline V CDR1 and CDR2: LGHNA, YNFKEQ. The CDR3 contains 17 residues. With V trimmed by 0 bases and J by 7 bases, 9 bases remained unmatched. DNA for the CDR3: TGTGCCAGCAGCCAAGAGCCTAGCGGGGGGTACGGGAATACGCAGTATTTT. It codes for CASSQEPSGGYGNTQYF.

This clonotype was picked up many times. The chain is built from TRBV20-1 and TRBJ2-2; TRBD1 agrees at 7 bases. Per the germline V gene, CDR1 is DFQATT and CDR2 is SNEGSKA (reference sequence). V lost 4 bases to trimming and J lost 0 bases; unmatched junction nucleotides: 5. The CDR3 consists of 15 residues. Here the CDR3 DNA reads TGCAGTGCTAATCCACAGGGGCCGAACACCGGGGAGCTGTTTTTT. Translating gives CSANPQGPNTGELFF.

This clonotype was observed many times. This rearrangement joins TRBV20-1 to TRBJ1-6; tentatively, D is TRBD1 (5 bases). With 6 bases removed from V and 14 bases from J, the gap between germline ends came to 17 bases. The CDR3 is 12 amino acids. The germline V gene encodes CDR1 DFQATT and CDR2 SNEGSKA (reference sequence). The CDR3 region has the DNA TGCAGTGCGAGGGGCCCGCGTGAGTCCCTCCACTTT. Translated, it gives CSARGPRESLHF.

The chain employs TRBV14 and TRBJ2-4; the D is unclear. V was clipped by 4 bases and J by 4 bases, with 11 bases between them. This CDR3 has 14 amino acids. The germline V gene encodes CDR1 SGHDN and CDR2 FVKESK. CDR3 residues: CASSRSIGKNIQYF. As DNA, the CDR3 is TGTGCCAGCAGCCGCTCGATAGGTAAAAACATTCAGTACTTC.

Points on this clonotype: At one end the junction does not follow the germline gene, possibly because of a read error. The chain recombines TRBV12-3 or TRBV12-4 with TRBJ2-1; a possible D gene is TRBD1 (5 bases). CDR3 length: 16 amino acids. DNA for the CDR3: TGTACCAGCAGTTCACGGACAAAGAGTTCCTACAATGAGCAGTTCTTC. Its protein is CTSSSRTKSSYNEQFF.

The chain couples TRBV11-3 to TRBJ2-4; D remains unclear. V was pared by 6 bases and J by 6 bases, with 12 bases between. Germline V gene sequence: CDR1 SGHNT, CDR2 YENEEA. The CDR3 consists of 13 residues. CDR3 protein: CASRASRTNIQYF. DNA of the CDR3: TGTGCCAGCAGGGCCTCGAGGACAAACATTCAGTACTTC.

Ten or more counts support this clonotype. The chain joins TRBV11-3 to TRBJ2-4, with TRBD1 as a possible D gene (6 bases). Trimming pared 6 bases from V and 9 bases from J, leaving 18 bases between. CDR1 is SGHNT and CDR2 is YENEEA in the germline V gene. This CDR3 region has 14 residues. The CDR3 region is CASSSGAGEGIQYF. CDR3 sequence (DNA): TGTGCCAGCAGTTCAGGGGCAGGAGAGGGCATTCAGTACTTC. Filled out from reference TRBV11-3 and TRBJ2-4, the complete variable domain reads EAGVVQSPRYKIIEKKQPVAFWCNPISGHNTLYWYLQNLGQGPELLIRYENEEAVDDSQLPKDRFSAERLKGVDSTLKIQPAELGDSAVYLCASSSGAGEGIQYFGAGTRLSVL.